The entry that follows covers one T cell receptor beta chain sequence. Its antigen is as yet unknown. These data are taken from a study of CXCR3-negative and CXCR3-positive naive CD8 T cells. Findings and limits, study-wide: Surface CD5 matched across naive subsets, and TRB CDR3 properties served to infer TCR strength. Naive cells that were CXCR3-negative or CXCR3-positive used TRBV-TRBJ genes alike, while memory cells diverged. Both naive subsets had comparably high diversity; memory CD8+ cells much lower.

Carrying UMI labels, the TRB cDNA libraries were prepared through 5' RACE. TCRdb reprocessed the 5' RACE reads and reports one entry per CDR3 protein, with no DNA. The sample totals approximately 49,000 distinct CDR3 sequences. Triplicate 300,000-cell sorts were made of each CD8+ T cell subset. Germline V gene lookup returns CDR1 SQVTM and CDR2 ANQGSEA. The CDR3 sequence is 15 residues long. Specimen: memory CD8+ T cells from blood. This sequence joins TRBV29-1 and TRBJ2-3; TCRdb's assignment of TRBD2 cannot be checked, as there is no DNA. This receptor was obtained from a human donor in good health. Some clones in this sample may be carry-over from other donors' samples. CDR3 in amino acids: CSVESSGGRGDTQYF.